This T cell receptor beta chain was recovered during a study of T cells in localized non-small cell lung cancer (dated by TCRdb to 2020 to 2022). Notes on the research overall: Comparing tumors with uninvolved tumor-adjacent lungs, the study looked at the T cell repertoires of hundreds of patients with early-stage NSCLC. A mean age of about 66 years was recorded for the NSCLC patients, of whom roughly 130 were male and some 100 were female. All 250 or so NSCLC patients in the cohort were treatment-naive and had localized lung tumors that were resected.

Taken from cysteine to phenylalanine, the CDR3 has 16 residues. Of the read, only the CDR3 DNA is kept; its 48 bases are in frame from base 1. At the junction V is shortened by 2 bases and J by 6 bases; bases outside the gene matches: 10. According to the germline V gene, CDR1 reads SGHNT and CDR2 reads YENEEA. This clone is classified as medium-sized (0.01 to 0.1%). The antigen it recognizes is unknown. Base qualities are not recorded, but no much larger clone differs from it by a single base. General study outcomes and caveats: Because of the exploratory design, TCR variables were selected using unadjusted p-values without false-discovery rate correction. Because multi-region sequencing of the tumors was not done, intratumor heterogeneity could not be ruled out. Longer overall survival was associated with higher blood T cell density, whereas shorter survival was associated with higher adjacent-lung clonality. Of the top 100 tumor clones, a median of approximately 60 were detected in paired uninvolved adjacent lung; 28 were also among that lung's top 100. Uninvolved tumor-adjacent lung showed the highest T cell clonality, higher than tumor, which suggests more focused antigenic responses in the uninvolved tumor-adjacent lung.

At diagnosis, peripheral blood, uninvolved tumor-adjacent lung and tumor were collected and stored as a combination of fresh-frozen and FFPE material. TCR beta CDR3 regions were sequenced from DNA using the immunoSEQ Assay. The source study handled its data this way. To compute T cell density, TCR beta template counts were normalized to usable DNA, which was estimated by amplifying housekeeping genes. The preseqR package was used to estimate richness by extrapolating to 400,000 templates for PBMC samples and to 120,000 templates for tissue samples. Clonality was defined by subtracting Pielou's evenness from one. Tissue-enriched TCRs were identified through differential abundance testing performed on productive amino-acid clonotypes, with a minimum total count of 5 and an alpha of 0.1. Repertoire overlap between compartments was quantified with the Jaccard Index and Morisita Overlap Index. TCR beta CDR3s were clustered by GLIPH together with public tetramer-defined viral CDR3s, and at least three viral sequences plus V-gene enrichment were required for viral motifs. TCRdb's version of the immuneACCESS table is confined to in-frame rearrangements and falls short of the full clone set. An unresolved V gene accounts for under half of the shortfall where checked; the remainder is of unknown origin. V, J and clone size derive from that table, while D and trimming were established from the DNA sequence. Counted in this sample were 950 or so clones; about 22% of them appeared once. The ten largest clones capture about 21% of the sample.

Sequences were derived from lung tumor tissue, sampled before any cancer treatment. Here the chain combines TRBV11-3 and TRBJ2-1, and 7 bases in between align with TRBD2. The TCR comes from a male donor aged 60 or over with stage I squamous cell lung carcinoma. The DNA is as follows: TGTGCCAGCAGCTTAATCGGCGGGGGACCTGTCAATGAGCAGTTCTTC. Translation gives CASSLIGGGPVNEQFF.